This is a list of T cell receptor beta chains from one sample in a study of regulatory dendritic cells for organ transplantation. The method was immunoSEQ multiplex PCR; TCRdb's version includes in-frame clones alone and lacks a portion of them. The sample has 25,000 to 35,000 clones; 82% are singletons. Sequences were obtained from naive CD8+ T cells from blood. These receptors originate from a human donor in good health. CDR3s include the opening cysteine and the closing phenylalanine or tryptophan. D genes are given only for firm matches. Clone size is shown for a subset of rows, as once, few, many or a class of expanded clone.

cdr3_length,v_call,d_call,clone_size,j_call,cdr3_aa,cdr3_nt
15,TRBV7-8,.,.,TRBJ1-2,CASSPDWGGIYGYTF,TGTGCCAGCAGCCCTGATTGGGGGGGGATTTATGGCTACACCTTC
16,TRBV5-1,TRBD1,.,TRBJ2-4,CASSLLPGQVINIQYF,TGCGCCAGCAGCTTACTTCCGGGACAGGTGATAAACATTCAGTACTTC
13,TRBV6-5,.,few,TRBJ1-1,CASSLGRNTEAFF,TGTGCCAGCAGTTTGGGCAGGAACACTGAAGCTTTCTTT
13,TRBV27,TRBD1,.,TRBJ2-1,CASSLGQQNEQFF,TGTGCCAGCAGTTTGGGACAGCAGAATGAGCAGTTCTTC
13,TRBV6-5,.,.,TRBJ2-7,CASSRKGADEQYF,TGTGCCAGCAGTCGCAAAGGGGCCGACGAGCAGTACTTC
16,TRBV28,.,once,TRBJ2-4,CASSPLFSLAKNIQYF,TGTGCCAGCAGCCCCCTTTTCAGTTTAGCCAAAAACATTCAGTACTTC
17,TRBV4-1,.,once,TRBJ2-1,CASSWGHRESSYNEQFF,TGCGCCAGCAGCTGGGGACACAGGGAGAGCTCCTACAATGAGCAGTTCTTC
15,TRBV7-9,.,.,TRBJ1-1,CASSFSGLGNTEAFF,TGTGCCAGCAGCTTTTCGGGACTAGGGAACACTGAAGCTTTCTTT
13,TRBV6-1,.,.,TRBJ1-1,CASSEPGLIEAFF,TGTGCCAGCAGTGAGCCAGGGCTAATAGAAGCTTTCTTT
18,TRBV7-9,TRBD2,.,TRBJ2-7,CASSSSWSPSGQRGEQYF,TGTGCCAGCAGCTCGTCCTGGTCTCCTAGCGGGCAACGAGGCGAGCAGTACTTC
19,TRBV5-6,TRBD2,.,TRBJ2-1,CASSLAGQSSGSSYNEQFF,TGTGCCAGCAGCTTGGCGGGCCAGTCTAGCGGAAGCTCCTACAATGAGCAGTTCTTC
15,TRBV6-5,.,.,TRBJ2-7,CASSYDTSRFYEQYF,TGTGCCAGCAGTTACGACACCTCCCGCTTCTACGAGCAGTACTTC
15,TRBV5-6,.,.,TRBJ2-2,CASTGERERPGELFF,TGTGCCAGCACCGGAGAGAGGGAGAGGCCCGGGGAGCTGTTTTTT
12,TRBV27,.,.,TRBJ2-7,CASSTGAYEQYF,TGTGCCAGCAGTACCGGAGCCTACGAGCAGTACTTC
16,TRBV6-5,TRBD2,.,TRBJ2-1,CASSYSQLADYNEQFF,TGTGCCAGCAGTTACTCGCAGCTAGCGGACTACAATGAGCAGTTCTTC
15,TRBV11-1,TRBD2,.,TRBJ2-7,CASSLGRLAGHEQYF,TGTGCCAGCAGCTTGGGTCGACTAGCGGGACACGAGCAGTACTTC
13,TRBV19,.,.,TRBJ1-1,CASSIEGHTEAFF,TGTGCCAGTAGTATAGAGGGACATACTGAAGCTTTCTTT
15,TRBV14,TRBD1,.,TRBJ2-4,CASSQEYRGLNIQYF,TGTGCCAGCAGCCAAGAATACAGGGGGTTGAACATTCAGTACTTC
20,TRBV12-5,TRBD1,.,TRBJ2-1,CASGPPPGQGFDPSYNEQFF,TGTGCTAGTGGGCCACCTCCGGGACAGGGATTCGATCCCTCCTACAATGAGCAGTTCTTC
17,TRBV4-3,.,once,TRBJ1-3,CASSQDQVSLSGNTIYF,TGCGCCAGCAGCCAAGATCAGGTCAGCCTCTCTGGAAACACCATATATTTT
14,TRBV11-2,.,.,TRBJ2-7,CASSLEQGYNEQYF,TGTGCCAGCAGCTTAGAGCAGGGGTACAACGAGCAGTACTTC
15,TRBV5-1,.,.,TRBJ2-1,CASSLEGVGYNEQFF,TGTGCCAGCAGCTTGGAGGGAGTTGGATACAATGAGCAGTTCTTC
15,TRBV9,.,few,TRBJ1-1,CASSVVRGRDTEAFF,TGTGCCAGCAGCGTAGTCAGGGGAAGGGACACTGAAGCTTTCTTT
13,TRBV10-3,TRBD1,.,TRBJ1-5,CATGTGDYQPQHF,TGTGCCACCGGGACAGGGGATTATCAGCCCCAGCATTTT
14,TRBV18,.,.,TRBJ2-7,CASSLPGSSSEQYF,TGTGCCAGCTCACTCCCCGGGTCCAGTTCCGAGCAGTACTTC
21,TRBV23-1,.,once,TRBJ1-5,CASSPRGASTEDGSTNQPQHF,TGCGCCAGCAGTCCACGCGGGGCCTCGACAGAGGATGGAAGCACGAATCAGCCCCAGCATTTT
14,TRBV7-7,.,.,TRBJ2-1,CASSLDSSMGEQFF,TGTGCCAGCAGCTTGGACAGCTCGATGGGCGAGCAGTTCTTC
18,TRBV15,TRBD1,.,TRBJ2-1,CATSSAIIGDSFYNEQFF,TGTGCCACCAGCAGTGCTATCATCGGGGACAGCTTTTACAATGAGCAGTTCTTC
14,TRBV27,.,.,TRBJ2-3,CASSLLQGTDTQYF,TGTGCCAGCAGTTTATTACAGGGTACAGATACGCAGTATTTT
13,TRBV19,.,few,TRBJ2-7,CASSIMGGNEQYF,TGTGCCAGTAGTATCATGGGGGGAAACGAGCAGTACTTC
14,TRBV27,TRBD1,few,TRBJ1-6,CASNTGGQQVALHF,TGTGCCAGCAATACAGGGGGCCAACAAGTCGCCCTCCACTTT
16,TRBV6-1,.,few,TRBJ2-1,CASSEEAVSSYNEQFF,TGTGCCAGCAGTGAAGAAGCGGTGAGCTCCTACAATGAGCAGTTCTTC
15,TRBV4-1,.,.,TRBJ1-2,CASSLGGAVNYGYTF,TGCGCCAGCAGCCTCGGGGGGGCTGTTAACTATGGCTACACCTTC
14,TRBV6-5,TRBD1,once,TRBJ2-7,CASSAGQGTHEQYF,TGTGCCAGCAGTGCCGGACAGGGGACCCACGAGCAGTACTTC
12,TRBV19,TRBD1,few,TRBJ2-7,CASRGQAYEQYF,TGTGCCAGTAGAGGACAGGCCTACGAGCAGTACTTC
14,TRBV5-1,.,.,TRBJ2-1,CASRHTGPGNEQFF,TGCGCCAGCAGACATACCGGCCCGGGCAATGAGCAGTTCTTC
18,TRBV7-9,TRBD1,.,TRBJ2-2,CASRTGQATYSNTGELFF,TGTGCCAGCAGGACGGGACAGGCAACGTATTCGAACACCGGGGAGCTGTTTTTT
15,TRBV6-5,.,.,TRBJ1-5,CASSYATGLNQPQHF,TGTGCCAGCAGTTACGCGACAGGCCTCAATCAGCCCCAGCATTTT
15,TRBV5-1,TRBD2,few,TRBJ2-7,CASSPTSGGAYEQYF,TGCGCCAGCAGCCCGACTAGCGGGGGAGCGTACGAGCAGTACTTC
14,TRBV2,TRBD2,once,TRBJ2-3,CANWGGSGSDTQYF,TGTGCCAATTGGGGGGGGTCCGGATCGGATACGCAGTATTTT
13,TRBV27,.,.,TRBJ2-1,CASSLDSYNEQFF,TGTGCCAGCAGTTTGGACAGCTACAATGAGCAGTTCTTC
18,TRBV4-2,.,few,TRBJ1-2,CASSQDRDTQPLNYGYTF,TGTGCCAGCAGCCAAGATCGGGACACTCAACCTTTGAACTATGGCTACACCTTC
14,TRBV6-6,.,.,TRBJ2-1,CASTPPGDTGEQFF,TGTGCCAGCACGCCCCCCGGGGACACAGGGGAGCAGTTCTTC
17,TRBV13,TRBD2,.,TRBJ2-5,CASSLPTSGDGQETQYF,TGTGCCAGCAGCTTACCTACTAGCGGGGACGGCCAAGAGACCCAGTACTTC
15,TRBV6-5,.,.,TRBJ2-1,CASSPLESSYNEQFF,TGTGCCAGTAGTCCCCTTGAGAGCTCCTACAATGAGCAGTTCTTC
18,TRBV7-3,TRBD1,.,TRBJ2-2,CASSLESRQGPNTGELFF,TGTGCCAGCAGCTTAGAATCCCGACAGGGCCCGAACACCGGGGAGCTGTTTTTT
14,TRBV7-9,.,few,TRBJ1-2,CASSRPFEGGGYTF,TGTGCCAGCAGCCGCCCTTTCGAGGGCGGTGGCTACACCTTC
13,TRBV13,.,.,TRBJ1-1,CASSFQENTEAFF,TGTGCCAGCAGTTTTCAGGAGAACACTGAAGCTTTCTTT
15,TRBV6-5,TRBD2,.,TRBJ2-3,CASSPSGGPADTQYF,TGTGCCAGCAGTCCTAGCGGGGGGCCGGCAGATACGCAGTATTTT
15,TRBV18,.,.,TRBJ2-2,CASSPRRETTGELFF,TGTGCCAGCTCACCAAGGCGTGAGACTACCGGGGAGCTGTTTTTT
15,TRBV15,TRBD1,.,TRBJ1-4,CATRDRVATNEKLFF,TGTGCCACCAGAGACAGGGTCGCAACTAATGAAAAACTGTTTTTT
12,TRBV2,TRBD1,once,TRBJ2-7,CASKDRVYEQYF,TGTGCCAGCAAAGACAGGGTCTACGAGCAGTACTTC
12,TRBV5-6,.,once,TRBJ2-3,CASSLGADTQYF,TGTGCCAGCAGCTTGGGAGCAGATACGCAGTATTTT